This entry lists 18 T cell receptor beta chains sequenced from one sample in a study of T cell responses to AZD1222 COVID-19 vaccine. The repertoire was sequenced with immunoSEQ multiplex PCR; TCRdb's copy has only in-frame clones and lacks some. The profile shows about 130,000 clones, approximately 92% of them singletons. The material sequenced was peripheral blood, taken 28 days after the second AZD1222 dose. The receptors here all came from an adult who received the AZD1222 COVID-19 vaccine.

This clone has more than one count but fewer than ten. The V call is TRBV5-5, the J call TRBJ1-6; D unclear. The CDR3 has 14 residues. CDR1 and CDR2 (germline): SGHKS, YYEKEE (reference sequence). The V and J ends lost 1 base and 11 bases respectively, with 13 bases between them. The CDR3 DNA reads as TGTGCCAGCAGCTTGAGTGCGAGTTACCCACCCCTCCACTTT. Residues: CASSLSASYPPLHF.

The V and J genes are TRBV7-9 and TRBJ2-5; weak D call: TRBD1 (6 bases). CDR3 length: 14 residues. V shed 3 bases and J shed 4 bases, with 12 bases lying between them. Germline CDR1 reads SEHNR; CDR2 reads FQNEAQ (reference sequence). The CDR3 region has the DNA TGTGCCAGCAGCTTCCTTCAGGGGAGAGAGACCCAGTACTTC. Its protein is CASSFLQGRETQYF.

The CDR3 region is CASTVGGVYQPQHF. As DNA, the CDR3 is TGTGCCAGCACCGTCGGGGGGGTCTATCAGCCCCAGCATTTT. The chain has TRBV28 and TRBJ1-5; a weak D match, TRBD1 (5 bases). The CDR3 totals 14 residues. The ends were cut back, 7 bases at V and 5 bases at J, with 15 bases in the middle. CDR1 is MDHEN, CDR2 SYDVKM, per germline. The variable domain in full, with the rest retrieved from reference TRBV28 and TRBJ1-5, is DVKVTQSSRYLVKRTGEKVFLECVQDMDHENMFWYRQDPGLGLRLIYFSYDVKMKEKGDIPEGYSVSREKKERFSLILESASTNQTSMYLCASTVGGVYQPQHFGDGTRLSIL.

The CDR3 spells CAITSGQGAYGYTF. In nucleotides, the CDR3 is TGTGCCATCACCTCTGGACAGGGGGCCTATGGCTACACCTTC. The chain recombines TRBV10-3 with TRBJ1-2; TRBD1 aligns across 11 bases. V was pared by 7 bases and J by 4 bases, with 5 bases of the junction left unmatched. Germline loops: CDR1 ENHRY, CDR2 SYGVKD. The CDR3 runs 14 residues.

In its sample, this clone was seen a few times. This rearrangement joins TRBV25-1 to TRBJ2-7; the match to TRBD1 covers 7 bases. CDR1 MGHDK and CDR2 SYGVNS come from the germline V gene. V was pared by 4 bases and J by 1 base, with 7 bases of the junction left unmatched. The CDR3 loop spans 15 amino acids. The CDR3 loop is CASSGAGGSSYEQYF. The CDR3, as DNA: TGTGCCAGCAGTGGGGCAGGGGGAAGTTCCTACGAGCAGTACTTC.

The chain carries TRBV4-2 and TRBJ2-1; TRBD1 agrees at 7 bases. The CDR3 has 16 amino acids. Per germline, CDR1 LGHNA and CDR2 YNFKEQ. Trimming cost V 4 bases and J 7 bases; bases outside gene matches: 13. The CDR3 sequence: CASSRIQGSLQNEQFF. For the CDR3, the DNA is TGTGCCAGCAGCCGTATACAGGGGAGCCTACAAAATGAGCAGTTCTTC.

The CDR3 loop reads CASSLEVSRNTEAFF. CDR3 sequence (DNA): TGCGCCAGCAGCTTGGAGGTGTCGAGGAACACTGAAGCTTTCTTT. This rearrangement joins TRBV5-1 to TRBJ1-1; no clear D gene. V was clipped by 0 bases and J by 1 base, with 10 bases between them. Germline V gene data show CDR1 as SGHRS and CDR2 as YFSETQ. CDR3 length equals 15 residues.

The V gene is TRBV5-1, the J gene TRBJ2-3, with 13 nucleotides matching TRBD2. With V trimmed by 4 bases and J by 3 bases, 5 bases remained unmatched. CDR3 size: 16 residues. Per germline, CDR1 SGHRS and CDR2 YFSETQ. CDR3 nucleotide sequence: TGCGCCAGCAGCGCCGGGACTAGCGGGGCAACAGATACGCAGTATTTT. It yields the protein CASSAGTSGATDTQYF.

This clone has only a few counts. This sequence joins TRBV27 and TRBJ1-1; 9 bases agree with TRBD1. Trimming took 2 bases from V and 4 from J; bases not matched to a gene: 8. This CDR3 has 16 amino acids. Germline V gene lookup returns CDR1 MNHEY and CDR2 SMNVEV (reference sequence). CDR3 in DNA: TGTGCCAGCAGTTTAATGGGACAGGGTCGTATCACTGAAGCTTTCTTT. This encodes CASSLMGQGRITEAFF.

The genes are TRBV28 and TRBJ1-1; D ambiguous. Per the germline V gene, CDR1 is MDHEN and CDR2 is SYDVKM. This CDR3 comprises 13 residues. The germline V and J ends were trimmed by 6 bases and 1 base, with 9 bases remaining between them. The CDR3 sequence is CASSLVENTEAFF. The CDR3 DNA is TGTGCCAGCAGCTTGGTCGAGAACACTGAAGCTTTCTTT. Drawing the rest from reference TRBV28 and TRBJ1-1, the complete variable domain is DVKVTQSSRYLVKRTGEKVFLECVQDMDHENMFWYRQDPGLGLRLIYFSYDVKMKEKGDIPEGYSVSREKKERFSLILESASTNQTSMYLCASSLVENTEAFFGQGTRLTVV.

This chain joins TRBV3-1 (or the pseudogene TRBV3-2) and TRBJ2-7; 12 bases map to TRBD2. V lost 4 bases, J lost 3 bases, and 13 bases stayed unmatched. The CDR3 consists of 18 residues. Germline V gene lookup returns CDR1 LGHDT and CDR2 YNNKEL (reference sequence). In DNA form, the CDR3 reads TGTGCCAGCAGCCTCACCATCGGACTAGCGGGGCCCCTCTACGAGCAGTACTTC. Protein: CASSLTIGLAGPLYEQYF.

This chain links TRBV6-4 with TRBJ2-3, with 11 bases aligning to TRBD2. CDR1 is MRHNA and CDR2 is SNTAGT in the germline V gene. V shed 0 bases and J 1 base; nucleotides not matched to a gene: 0. The CDR3 spans 16 residues. This CDR3 is CASSDSTSGGTDTQYF. The CDR3 DNA reads TGTGCCAGCAGTGACTCGACTAGCGGGGGCACAGATACGCAGTATTTT.

V and J are TRBV15 and TRBJ1-2; D call uncertain. This CDR3 has 13 residues. The V and J ends lost 3 bases and 8 bases respectively, with 13 bases between them. Germline V gene data show CDR1 as LNHNV and CDR2 as YYDKDF (reference sequence). The CDR3 sequence: CATSRKGVRGYTF. Here the CDR3 DNA reads TGTGCCACCAGCAGGAAGGGTGTACGGGGCTACACCTTC.

This chain uses TRBV29-1 with TRBJ2-5; D might be TRBD2 (7 bases). Germline V gene sequence: CDR1 SQVTM, CDR2 ANQGSEA. The CDR3 covers 13 residues. V lost 3 bases to trimming and J lost 9 bases, with 17 bases between them. The CDR3 reads CSVEPSGAGAQYF. The CDR3 nucleotides are TGCAGCGTTGAGCCGAGCGGGGCAGGGGCCCAGTACTTC. Full variable domain (outside the CDR3, taken from reference TRBV29-1 and TRBJ2-5): SAVISQKPSRDICQRGTSLTIQCQVDSQVTMMFWYRQQPGQSLTLIATANQGSEATYESGFVIDKFPISRPNLTFSTLTVSNMSPEDSSIYLCSVEPSGAGAQYFGPGTRLLVL.

This CDR3 is CASSPLMTSGGPNEQFF. Written as DNA, the CDR3 is TGCGCCAGCAGCCCGCTAATGACTAGCGGGGGACCGAATGAGCAGTTCTTC. This chain links TRBV5-1 with TRBJ2-1, with 12 positions matching TRBD2. This CDR3 region has 17 residues. The germline V gene has CDR1 SGHRS and CDR2 YFSETQ. With V trimmed by 4 bases and J by 7 bases, 12 bases remained unmatched.

V usage is TRBV19 and J usage is TRBJ1-6; D possibly corresponds to TRBD1 (6 bases). There are 14 residues in the CDR3. CDR1 and CDR2 from the germline V gene are LNHDA and SQIVND (reference sequence). The V end lost 6 bases, the J end lost 10 bases, and 16 bases lay between the germline ends. Here the CDR3 reads CASRAPRGSSPLHF. CDR3 nucleotides: TGTGCCAGTAGAGCCCCCAGGGGCTCATCACCCCTCCACTTT.

The genes are TRBV21-1 and TRBJ2-7; TRBD2 is the table's D call and was not checked against the DNA. TRBV21-1 is assigned pseudogene status. The CDR3 runs 11 residues. CDR3 in DNA: TGTGCCAGCAGCAAAGCAGACCCGGGGTACTTC. The encoded protein is CASSKADPGYF.

This clone showed up just once. The rearrangement uses TRBV3-1 (or the pseudogene TRBV3-2) and TRBJ1-2; D may be TRBD1 (5 bases). CDR1 and CDR2 (germline): LGHDT, YNNKEL (reference sequence). The V and J ends lost 8 bases and 0 bases respectively, with 19 bases between them. This CDR3 spans 16 amino acids. CDR3 sequence: CASRTSRDQSNYGYTF. The CDR3 DNA is TGTGCCAGCCGGACAAGCCGGGACCAATCTAACTATGGCTACACCTTC.